Below, 21 T cell receptor beta chains from the same sample are listed, as sequenced in a study of early T cells in non-severe SARS-CoV-2 infection. TCRdb re-called the 5' RACE reads through MiXCR, storing one row per CDR3 protein. The repertoire holds about 20,000 distinct CDR3 sequences, with roughly 4.5% as singletons. The sample taken for sequencing was whole blood. Receptor source: an adult who was a healthcare worker with PCR-confirmed SARS-CoV-2 infection or an uninfected control (not recorded which).

This clonotype was counted ten times or more. J is TRBJ2-3 and V is TRBV12-3 or TRBV12-4; unclear D gene. V was clipped by 2 bases and J by 2 bases, with 14 bases between them. The CDR3 runs to 16 residues. The CDR3 spells CASSLIRVQITDTQYF. In DNA form, the CDR3 reads TGTGCCAGCAGTTTAATAAGGGTCCAAATCACAGATACGCAGTATTTT.

This clonotype has ten or more counts. The chain couples TRBV7-2 to TRBJ2-7, with D uncertain. With 7 bases removed from V and 4 bases from J, the gap between germline ends came to 8 bases. This CDR3 spans 11 amino acids. The germline gives CDR1 SGHTA, CDR2 FQGNSA. CDR3 in amino acids: CASTPSYEQYF. The CDR3, as DNA: TGTGCCAGCACACCCTCATACGAGCAGTACTTC.

The chain joins TRBV4-3 to TRBJ2-2; no reliable D call. Trimming shortened V by 0 bases and J by 4 bases, and 12 bases separated the two germline ends. The germline gives CDR1 LGHNA, CDR2 YSLEER. The CDR3 totals 16 residues. The CDR3 spells CASSQDLDRSTGELFF. CDR3 sequence (DNA): TGCGCCAGCAGCCAAGACCTAGACCGAAGCACCGGGGAGCTGTTTTTT.

This clonotype has a count of ten or more. The rearrangement uses TRBV7-2 and TRBJ1-2; TRBD1 matches 7 bases. This CDR3 contains 15 residues. With 5 bases clipped from V and 3 bases from J, the junction kept 9 bases outside the gene matches. Per germline, CDR1 SGHTA and CDR2 FQGNSA. CDR3 residues: CASSAYRGKDYGYTF. The CDR3 DNA sequence: TGTGCCAGCAGCGCTTACAGGGGAAAGGACTATGGCTACACCTTC.

This clonotype was seen repeatedly, ten times or more. This chain uses TRBV7-6 with TRBJ1-4; possibly TRBD1 for D (5 bases). V lost 5 bases to trimming and J lost 5 bases, with 21 bases between them. The CDR3 has 17 residues. CDR1 and CDR2 (germline): SGHVS, FNYEAQ. The CDR3 sequence is CASSPLSFGTENEKLFF. The CDR3 DNA reads TGTGCCAGCAGCCCACTGTCATTTGGGACCGAAAATGAAAAACTGTTTTTT.

Many counts were recorded for this clonotype. V is TRBV7-2 and J is TRBJ2-1, with 8 bases that match TRBD2. J gave up 6 bases and V 2 bases, and 3 bases lay outside the gene matches. The CDR3 is made up of 14 amino acids. Germline V gives CDR1 SGHTA, CDR2 FQGNSA. The CDR3 protein is CASSLIGGANEQFF. In DNA form, the CDR3 reads TGTGCCAGCAGCTTAATCGGGGGGGCCAATGAGCAGTTCTTC.

To note about this clonotype: Relative to the germline gene, one junction end is altered; a read error may explain this. The chain employs TRBV6-5 and TRBJ2-7; D ambiguous. Germline V CDR1 and CDR2: MNHEY, SVGAGI. This CDR3 is 17 amino acids long. CDR3: CACSRTRRTSPSYEQYF. In nucleotides, the CDR3 is TGTGCCTGCAGCCGAACCCGACGCACCTCACCCTCCTACGAGCAGTACTTC.

The sample holds many counts of this clonotype. The rearrangement joins TRBV7-3 to TRBJ2-1, with 10 bases identical to TRBD2. The CDR3 contains 16 residues. The junction had 3 bases not matched to a gene; V was cut back by 1 base and J by 3 bases. The germline V gene has CDR1 SGHTA and CDR2 FQGTGA. CDR3 protein: CASSLIRTSGYNEQFF. Written as DNA, the CDR3 is TGTGCCAGCAGCTTAATTAGGACTAGCGGCTACAATGAGCAGTTCTTC. Full variable domain (remainder filled in from reference TRBV7-3 and TRBJ2-1): GAGVSQTPSNKVTEKGKYVELRCDPISGHTALYWYRQSLGQGPEFLIYFQGTGAADDSGLPNDRFFAVRPEGSVSTLKIQRTERGDSAVYLCASSLIRTSGYNEQFFGPGTRLTVL.

The rearrangement uses TRBV25-1 and TRBJ1-6; D not resolved. CDR3 length: 13 residues. Germline-derived CDR1 and CDR2 are MGHDK and SYGVNS. Trimming removed 8 bases at V and 6 bases at J, with 11 bases between. This chain's CDR3 is CASRQKFNSPLHF. DNA for the CDR3: TGTGCCAGCCGCCAGAAATTTAATTCACCCCTCCACTTT.

The chain combines TRBV18 with TRBJ1-5; TRBD1 matches at 7 bases. The CDR3 contains 16 residues. V shed 3 bases, J shed 4 bases, and the junction held 9 bases outside the gene matches. Germline V lookup: CDR1 KGHSH, CDR2 LQKENI. The CDR3 DNA reads as TGTGCCAGCTCACCCCCAGGGGGGGGCTTTAATCAGCCCCAGCATTTT. This codes for CASSPPGGGFNQPQHF.

Ten or more counts support this clonotype. The genes are TRBV7-3 and TRBJ1-1; 7 nucleotides line up with TRBD1. Germline CDR1 reads SGHTA; CDR2 reads FQGTGA. J lost 2 bases, V lost 5 bases, and 2 bases had no gene match. CDR3 length equals 13 residues. CDR3 amino acids: CASSRQGNTEAFF. The DNA of the CDR3 is TGTGCCAGCAGCAGACAGGGCAACACTGAAGCTTTCTTT. Full variable domain (rest looked up from reference TRBV7-3 and TRBJ1-1): GAGVSQTPSNKVTEKGKYVELRCDPISGHTALYWYRQSLGQGPEFLIYFQGTGAADDSGLPNDRFFAVRPEGSVSTLKIQRTERGDSAVYLCASSRQGNTEAFFGQGTRLTVV.

Ten or more counts support this clonotype. The rearrangement joins TRBV6-1 to TRBJ2-4; tentative D call: TRBD1 (6 bases). Germline lookup yields CDR1 MNHNS and CDR2 SASEGT. V lost 5 bases, J lost 9 bases, and 17 bases lay in between. The CDR3 has 14 amino acids. The DNA for the CDR3 is TGTGCCAGCAGTTCCGACAGGTTTATGGGCATTCAGTACTTC. As protein: CASSSDRFMGIQYF.

This clonotype was seen repeatedly, ten times or more. This chain connects TRBV27 to TRBJ1-5; TRBD1 might be the D (6 bases). CDR3 length equals 13 residues. Germline V lookup: CDR1 MNHEY, CDR2 SMNVEV (reference sequence). Deletions cut 8 bases from V and 3 bases from J, with 11 bases between. The CDR3 sequence: CASSQGFNQPQHF. CDR3 bases: TGTGCCAGCTCCCAGGGGTTCAATCAGCCCCAGCATTTT.

This clonotype was seen ten or more times. This CDR3 reads CASSSSFPQYF. The CDR3 DNA is TGTGCCAGCAGCTCGTCGTTTCCCCAGTACTTC. The V and J genes are TRBV11-2 and TRBJ2-5; D call uncertain. This CDR3 has 11 amino acids. Trimming cost V 4 bases and J 9 bases, with 9 bases left between them. The V gene's germline CDR1 is SGHAT and CDR2 FQNNGV.

This clonotype turned up a few times. This rearrangement joins TRBV20-1 to TRBJ2-1; a possible D gene is TRBD2 (5 bases). Germline V gene data show CDR1 as DFQATT and CDR2 as SNEGSKA (reference sequence). The CDR3 has 14 residues. The ends were cut back, 2 bases at V and 7 bases at J, with 15 bases in the middle. The CDR3 spells CSARFRGSTNEQFF. The CDR3, as DNA: TGCAGTGCTAGATTCCGGGGTAGTACGAATGAGCAGTTCTTC.

This clonotype was counted a few times. This chain uses TRBV9 with TRBJ1-2, with D uncertain. The CDR3 covers 12 residues. CDR1 and CDR2 (germline): SGDLS, YYNGEE. V lost 0 bases and J lost 3, with 3 bases in between. CDR3 coding DNA: TGTGCCAGCAGCGTAGTAGACTATGGCTACACCTTC. As protein: CASSVVDYGYTF.

The chain couples TRBV20-1 to TRBJ2-3; no reliable D call. The V end lost 0 bases, the J end lost 0 bases, and 13 bases lay between the germline ends. Germline lookup yields CDR1 DFQATT and CDR2 SNEGSKA (reference sequence). The CDR3 totals 16 residues. The CDR3 nucleotides read TGCAGTGCTAGAGATGTAGGCCTTGCTAGCACAGATACGCAGTATTTT. Its translation: CSARDVGLASTDTQYF.

This clonotype has a handful of counts. The rearrangement joins TRBV12-3 or TRBV12-4 to TRBJ1-3; TRBD1 matches 7 bases. V was pared by 1 base and J by 9 bases, with 12 bases of the junction left unmatched. This CDR3 has 16 amino acids. In nucleotides, the CDR3 is TGTGCCAGCAGTTTAGTAGGGCGACAGGGAGTTTCCACCATATATTTT. Amino acids: CASSLVGRQGVSTIYF.

In this sample, this clonotype turned up many times. The V and J genes are TRBV6-6 and TRBJ2-5, with TRBD2 matching 10 bases. Germline CDR1 MNHNY, CDR2 SVGAGI (reference sequence). V was pared by 2 bases and J by 3 bases, with 0 bases of the junction left unmatched. The CDR3 length is 14 residues. The CDR3 sequence is CASSYLAGEETQYF. As DNA, the CDR3 is TGTGCCAGCAGTTACCTAGCGGGGGAAGAGACCCAGTACTTC.

The V and J genes are TRBV11-2 and TRBJ1-2; the match to TRBD1 covers 9 bases. The germline V gene has CDR1 SGHAT and CDR2 FQNNGV. The CDR3 is 15 residues long. The ends lost 5 bases at V and 5 bases at J; junction bases unmatched: 9. CDR3 region: CASSLTGGALYGYTF. CDR3 sequence (DNA): TGTGCCAGCAGCCTTACAGGGGGCGCACTTTATGGCTACACCTTC.

This clonotype has just a few counts. The chain combines TRBV10-3 with TRBJ1-1; tentative D call: TRBD1 (5 bases). The CDR3 extends over 13 amino acids. V shed 10 bases and J shed 1 base, with 13 bases lying between them. CDR1 is ENHRY and CDR2 is SYGVKD in the germline V gene. CDR3 DNA sequence: TGTGCCACCGCGACAGCTACGAACACTGAAGCTTTCTTT. Translated, it gives CATATATNTEAFF.